This T cell receptor (beta chain) was obtained from a study of blood T cells in healthy people across ages. Study conclusions and caveats: Aged donors had fewer naive CD4+ cells and lower diversity than long-lived donors. Since the PBMCs were unsorted, naive and antigen-experienced cells could not be conclusively compared.

PCR was performed a second time for about 7 to 12 cycles using a sample-barcoded 5' primer and a J-beta primer mix. In TCRdb, the 5' RACE reads were re-called with MiXCR into one record per CDR3 protein. There are 750,000 to 950,000 distinct CDR3 sequences in the sample; about 55% occur only once, and approximately 40% lies in the top ten. The individuals who served as donors were healthy Caucasians living in Russia, aged roughly 6 to 100. The length of the CDR3 is 12 residues. Germline V gives CDR1 DFQATT, CDR2 SNEGSKA (reference sequence). Details on this clonotype: Its antigen is unidentified.

Sequenced: blood. The clonotype comes from a man aged 80 or over in good health. This rearrangement joins TRBV20-1 to TRBJ2-7, with TRBD1 matching 7 bases. Here the CDR3 DNA reads TGCAGCCCCGGACAGGACCTCTACGAGCAGTACTTC. Translation: CSPGQDLYEQYF.